This TCR beta chain was recorded in a study of a mutant IDH1 vaccine in newly diagnosed glioma. Study-level background: In weeks 1, 3, 5, 7, 11, 15, 19 and 23, patients were immunized, eight times in all. In some groups vaccination began 4-6 weeks post-radiotherapy; others received it with temozolomide. Study outcomes and limitations: Pseudoprogression apparently tracked independently of changes in top peripheral T cell clonotypes. Of all patients, approximately 93% showed vaccine-induced immune responses.

Libraries were prepared by immunoSEQ multiplex PCR; TCRdb keeps only in-frame clonotypes and omits some of them. The sample carries about 33,000 clones, roughly 90% recorded once. The CDR3 runs 16 residues. The V and J ends lost 3 bases and 4 bases, in that order; junction bases with no gene match: 10. Germline V gene sequence: CDR1 LGHNA, CDR2 YNFKEQ. This clone showed up just a few times. Antigen: not known. This sample's time point: week 23, last vaccination. All doses held 300 ug of mutant IDH1 20-mer peptide, with topical imiquimod. The gene calls are TRBV4-2 and TRBJ1-2; TRBD1 matches at 8 bases. The TCR was taken from a man aged 40-49 years with glioma. Here the sequenced sample was PBMCs, taken from a glioma patient whose treatment included an IDH1 peptide vaccine. The CDR3 region is CASSQGAGTGIYGYTF. CDR3 DNA sequence: TGTGCCAGCAGCCAGGGGGCCGGGACAGGTATCTATGGCTACACCTTC.